One and the same sample provided the 2 T cell receptor beta chains below, sequenced in a study of OX40 agonist ivuxolimab in advanced cancers. Some clones are missing from TCRdb's copy, which holds only in-frame ones; the method was immunoSEQ multiplex PCR. The table records about 72,000 clones, less than 90% of them present only once. The source material was CD4+ or CD8+ T cells sorted from blood, sampled in a trial of the OX40 agonist ivuxolimab. The receptors shown here come from an adult with an advanced solid tumor such as melanoma, head and neck, liver or kidney cancer.

The chain recombines TRBV28 with TRBJ1-3; D unresolved. The CDR3 has 14 amino acids. CDR1 MDHEN and CDR2 SYDVKM come from the germline V gene. V lost 5 bases to trimming and J lost 5 bases, with 13 bases between them. CDR3 sequence (DNA): TGTGCCAGCAGTCGGACCCTTGGGAGAAACACCATATATTTT. It yields the protein CASSRTLGRNTIYF.

V gene TRBV7-9 combines with J gene TRBJ2-3; 9 bases fit TRBD2. J lost 6 bases, V lost 1 base, and 5 bases had no gene match. This CDR3 is 15 amino acids long. Germline loops: CDR1 SEHNR, CDR2 FQNEAQ (reference sequence). CDR3 protein: CASSLVAGVADTQYF. Written as DNA, the CDR3 is TGTGCCAGCAGCTTAGTAGCGGGAGTGGCGGATACGCAGTATTTT.